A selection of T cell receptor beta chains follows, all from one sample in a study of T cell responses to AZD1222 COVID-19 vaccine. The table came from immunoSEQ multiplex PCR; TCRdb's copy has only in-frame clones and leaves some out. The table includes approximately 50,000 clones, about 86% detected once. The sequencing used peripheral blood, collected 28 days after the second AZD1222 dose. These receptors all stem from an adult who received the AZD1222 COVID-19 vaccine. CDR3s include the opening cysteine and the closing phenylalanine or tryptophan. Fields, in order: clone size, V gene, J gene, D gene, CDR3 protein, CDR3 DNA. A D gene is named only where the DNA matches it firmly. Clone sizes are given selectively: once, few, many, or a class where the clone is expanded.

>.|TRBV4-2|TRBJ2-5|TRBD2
CASSPFSGGYQETQYF
TGTGCCAGCAGCCCCTTCTCGGGGGGTTACCAAGAGACCCAGTACTTC
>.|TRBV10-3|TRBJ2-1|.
CAISESQGTMFF
TGTGCCATCAGTGAGTCACAGGGCACTATGTTCTTC
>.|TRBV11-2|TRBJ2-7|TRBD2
CASSLYSGLAASYEQYF
TGTGCCAGCAGCTTATACTCGGGACTAGCGGCCTCCTACGAGCAGTACTTC
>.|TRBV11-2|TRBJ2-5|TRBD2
CASSATSGRETQYF
TGTGCCAGCAGCGCTACTAGCGGGAGGGAGACCCAGTACTTC
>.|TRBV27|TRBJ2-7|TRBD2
CASSRTSGRQQGRSYEQYF
TGTGCCAGCAGCCGGACTAGCGGGAGGCAGCAGGGTAGGTCCTACGAGCAGTACTTC
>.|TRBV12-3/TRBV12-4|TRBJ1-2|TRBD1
CASSLGTGVGYTF
TGTGCCAGCAGTTTAGGGACAGGGGTTGGCTACACCTTC
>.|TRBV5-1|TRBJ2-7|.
CASSLGQEGNEQYF
TGCGCCAGCAGCTTGGGACAGGAAGGTAACGAGCAGTACTTC
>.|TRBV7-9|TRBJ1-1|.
CASSLKVNTEAFF
TGTGCCAGCAGCTTAAAGGTGAACACTGAAGCTTTCTTT
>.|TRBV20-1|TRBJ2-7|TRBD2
CSASAGEMGYEQYF
TGCAGTGCTAGTGCGGGAGAGATGGGCTACGAGCAGTACTTC
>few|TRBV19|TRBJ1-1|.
CASSIVSSRVVTEAFF
TGTGCCAGTAGTATAGTCTCATCCAGGGTGGTAACTGAAGCTTTCTTT
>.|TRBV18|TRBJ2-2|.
CASSPPTASNTGELFF
TGTGCCAGCTCACCACCAACAGCCTCGAACACCGGGGAGCTGTTTTTT
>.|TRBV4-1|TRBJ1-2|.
CASSRNRAENYGYTF
TGCGCCAGCAGCCGGAACCGGGCCGAGAACTATGGCTACACCTTC
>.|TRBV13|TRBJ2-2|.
CASSMIGSWANTGELFF
TGTGCCAGCAGTATGATAGGGTCATGGGCGAACACCGGGGAGCTGTTTTTT
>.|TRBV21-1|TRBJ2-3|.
CASSKVGGGLSDTQYF
TGTGCCAGCAGCAAAGTAGGAGGGGGCTTATCAGATACGCAGTATTTT
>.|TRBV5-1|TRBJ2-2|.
CASRGGNPNTGELFF
TGCGCCAGCAGAGGCGGGAACCCGAACACCGGGGAGCTGTTTTTT
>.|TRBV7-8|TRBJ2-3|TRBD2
CASSLELAGITDTQYF
TGTGCCAGCAGCTTAGAGTTAGCGGGGATCACAGATACGCAGTATTTT
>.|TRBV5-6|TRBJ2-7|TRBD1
CASSGTGSTYEQYF
TGTGCCAGCAGCGGGACAGGATCAACCTACGAGCAGTACTTC
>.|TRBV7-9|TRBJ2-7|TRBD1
CASSSVRDRVYEQYF
TGTGCCAGCAGCTCAGTCCGGGACAGGGTTTACGAGCAGTACTTC
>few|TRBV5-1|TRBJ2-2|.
CASSLSPSARNTGELFF
TGCGCCAGCAGCTTGTCTCCTAGCGCCCGGAACACCGGGGAGCTGTTTTTT
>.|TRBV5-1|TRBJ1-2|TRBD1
CASSLGDRANGYTF
TGCGCCAGCAGCTTGGGGGACAGGGCAAACGGCTACACCTTC
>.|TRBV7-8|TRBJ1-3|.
CASSLAQSPGNTIYF
TGTGCCAGCAGCTTAGCGCAGAGTCCTGGAAACACCATATATTTT
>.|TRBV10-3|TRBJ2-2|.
CAISEVESTGELFF
TGTGCCATCAGTGAGGTTGAATCCACCGGGGAGCTGTTTTTT
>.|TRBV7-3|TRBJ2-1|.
CASSLGPSGPFSYNEQFF
TGTGCCAGCAGCTTAGGCCCCTCGGGTCCCTTTTCCTACAATGAGCAGTTCTTC
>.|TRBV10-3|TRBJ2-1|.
CAISENSYNEQFF
TGTGCCATCAGTGAGAACAGCTACAATGAGCAGTTCTTC
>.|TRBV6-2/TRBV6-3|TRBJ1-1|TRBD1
CASSYVPGQGKDTEAFF
TGTGCCAGCAGTTACGTTCCGGGACAGGGTAAGGACACTGAAGCTTTCTTT
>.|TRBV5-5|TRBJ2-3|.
CASSLWGGSTDTQYF
TGTGCCAGCAGCTTGTGGGGAGGCTCCACAGATACGCAGTATTTT
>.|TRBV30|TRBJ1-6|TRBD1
CAWSMGQGNSPLHF
TGTGCCTGGAGTATGGGACAGGGTAACTCACCCCTCCACTTT
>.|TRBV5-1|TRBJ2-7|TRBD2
CASSLAGFSYEQYF
TGCGCCAGCAGCTTAGCGGGATTCTCCTACGAGCAGTACTTC
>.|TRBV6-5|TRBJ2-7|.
CASRRGTDYEQYF
TGTGCCAGCAGGCGCGGGACTGACTACGAGCAGTACTTC
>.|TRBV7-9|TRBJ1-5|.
CASSPISGWENQPQHF
TGTGCCAGCAGCCCAATTTCGGGCTGGGAAAATCAGCCCCAGCATTTT
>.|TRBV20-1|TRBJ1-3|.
CSARGLNTIYF
TGCAGTGCTAGGGGCTTAAACACCATATATTTT
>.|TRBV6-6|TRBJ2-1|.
CASSGDNEQFF
TGTGCCAGCAGCGGGGACAATGAGCAGTTCTTC
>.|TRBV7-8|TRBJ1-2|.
CASSSTSNYGYTF
TGTGCCAGCAGCTCGACAAGTAACTATGGCTACACCTTC
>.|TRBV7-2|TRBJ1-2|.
CASSPHALQESGYTF
TGTGCCAGCAGCCCTCACGCCCTCCAGGAGTCTGGCTACACCTTC
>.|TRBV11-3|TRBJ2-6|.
CASSLSWSGDLSGANVLTF
TGTGCCAGCAGCTTATCATGGAGCGGCGATTTGTCTGGGGCCAACGTCCTGACTTTC
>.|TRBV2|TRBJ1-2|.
CASSEGTNYGYTF
TGTGCCAGCAGTGAGGGCACCAACTATGGCTACACCTTC
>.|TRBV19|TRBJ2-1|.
CASSRAGAYSYNEQFF
TGTGCCAGTAGTCGGGCAGGGGCCTACTCCTACAATGAGCAGTTCTTC
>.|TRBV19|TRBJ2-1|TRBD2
CASSLGREYNEQFF
TGTGCCAGTAGTCTAGGGAGGGAGTACAATGAGCAGTTCTTC
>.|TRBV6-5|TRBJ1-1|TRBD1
CASSPAGQGVTEAFF
TGTGCCAGCAGCCCCGCCGGACAGGGGGTTACTGAAGCTTTCTTT
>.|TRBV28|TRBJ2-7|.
CASSLFASGTILSEQYF
TGTGCCAGCAGTTTATTCGCGTCAGGGACCATCCTGAGCGAGCAGTACTTC
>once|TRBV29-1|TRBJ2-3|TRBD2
CSASSGEVADTQYF
TGCAGCGCCTCTAGCGGGGAGGTTGCAGATACGCAGTATTTT
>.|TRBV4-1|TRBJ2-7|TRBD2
CASSQVGGRDYEQYF
TGCGCCAGCAGCCAAGTGGGCGGGAGAGACTACGAGCAGTACTTC
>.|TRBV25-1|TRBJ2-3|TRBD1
CASSDRGTGSDTQYF
TGTGCCAGCAGTGATCGGGGGACAGGTTCAGATACGCAGTATTTT
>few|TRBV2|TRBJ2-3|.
CASTLESTDTQYF
TGTGCCAGCACCCTCGAGAGCACAGATACGCAGTATTTT
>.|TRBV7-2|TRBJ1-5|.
CASSLAPGGTGSNQPQHF
TGTGCCAGCAGCTTAGCTCCGGGCGGAACAGGGAGCAATCAGCCCCAGCATTTT
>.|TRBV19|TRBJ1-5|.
CASSAQISNQPQHF
TGTGCCAGTAGTGCCCAGATTAGCAATCAGCCCCAGCATTTT
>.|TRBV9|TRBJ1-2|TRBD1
CASSPNAGGNGYTF
TGTGCCAGCAGCCCAAACGCAGGGGGCAACGGCTACACCTTC
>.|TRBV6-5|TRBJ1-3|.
CASSYSGIGENTIYF
TGTGCCAGCAGTTATTCCGGAATCGGGGAAAACACCATATATTTT
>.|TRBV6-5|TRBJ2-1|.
CASSYRGYEQFF
TGTGCCAGCAGTTATCGGGGGTATGAGCAGTTCTTC
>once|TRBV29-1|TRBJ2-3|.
CSVDTMTTSADTQYF
TGCAGCGTTGACACCATGACCACCAGCGCAGATACGCAGTATTTT
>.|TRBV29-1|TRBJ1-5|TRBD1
CSVSDGTGSSQPQHF
TGCAGCGTTTCTGACGGGACAGGCAGTAGTCAGCCCCAGCATTTT
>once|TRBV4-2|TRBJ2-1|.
CASSQGVAYNEQFF
TGTGCCAGCAGCCAGGGGGTAGCCTACAATGAGCAGTTCTTC
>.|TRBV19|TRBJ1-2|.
CASTPVGRVYGYTF
TGTGCCAGTACCCCGGTGGGCAGGGTCTATGGCTACACCTTC
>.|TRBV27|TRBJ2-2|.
CASSLGPGTNTGELFF
TGTGCCAGCAGTTTGGGGCCGGGAACAAACACCGGGGAGCTGTTTTTT
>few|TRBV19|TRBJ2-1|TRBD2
CASSTGLVEFF
TGTGCCAGTAGTACCGGACTAGTGGAGTTCTTC